This T cell receptor (beta chain) was captured by sequencing in a study of T cells expressing NK-cell markers. TCRdb reprocessed the 5' RACE reads and keeps a single row for each CDR3 protein, giving no DNA. This sample contains 400,000 or so distinct CDR3 sequences. Germline CDR1 and CDR2: SGDLS and YYNGEE. This CDR3 is 15 amino acids long. This clonotype originated in a woman in her 50s in good health. The chain links TRBV9 to TRBJ1-1. Source material: blood T cells: a sorted CD56 or NKG2C T cell subset, CD4+ or CD8+ T cells, or bulk PBMC T cells (not recorded which). CDR3 residues: CASSVATGRNTEAFF.